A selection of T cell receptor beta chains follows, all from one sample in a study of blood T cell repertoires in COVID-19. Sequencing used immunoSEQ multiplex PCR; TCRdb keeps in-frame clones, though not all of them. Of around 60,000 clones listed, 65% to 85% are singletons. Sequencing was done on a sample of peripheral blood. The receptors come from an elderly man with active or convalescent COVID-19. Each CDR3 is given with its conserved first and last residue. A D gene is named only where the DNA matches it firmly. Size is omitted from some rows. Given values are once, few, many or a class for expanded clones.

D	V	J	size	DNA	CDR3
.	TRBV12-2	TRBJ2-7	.	TGTGCAAGTCGCTTAGCGGAGTCAGGGCCATCCTACGAGCAGTACTTC	CASRLAESGPSYEQYF
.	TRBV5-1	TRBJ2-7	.	TGCGCCAGCAGCCCAAGGCAGGGATCCTACGAGCAGTACTTC	CASSPRQGSYEQYF
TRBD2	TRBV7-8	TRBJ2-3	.	TGTGCCAGCAGCTTAATAGCGGGAGGGCCAGCAGATACGCAGTATTTT	CASSLIAGGPADTQYF
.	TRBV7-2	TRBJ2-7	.	TGTGCCAGCAGGAGTCCGGCGGACAGCCGCGAGCAGTACTTC	CASRSPADSREQYF
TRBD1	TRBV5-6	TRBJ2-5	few	TGTGCCAGCAGCTCAAGACAGGGGGCGAGGGAGACCCAGTACTTC	CASSSRQGARETQYF
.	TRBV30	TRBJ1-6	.	TGTGCCTGGAGCGTACCCGGAGGATTGTGGAATTCACCCCTCCACTTT	CAWSVPGGLWNSPLHF
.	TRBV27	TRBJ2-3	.	TGTGCCAGCAGTCTAAACCGGCTAGCAAATACGCAGTATTTT	CASSLNRLANTQYF
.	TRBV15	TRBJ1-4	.	TGTGCCACCAGCAGAGATTACGGGAGTAATGAAAAACTGTTTTTT	CATSRDYGSNEKLFF
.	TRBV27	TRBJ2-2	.	TGTGCCAGCAGTAATAAGAGGACCGGGGAGCTGTTTTTT	CASSNKRTGELFF
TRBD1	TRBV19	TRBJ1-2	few	TGTGCCAGTAGGCCCCGACAGGGAATGGTTGAGGGCTACACCTTC	CASRPRQGMVEGYTF
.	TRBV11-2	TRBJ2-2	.	TGTGCCAGCAGCTTTACCGTTAAACCAGGGGTGATCGGGGAGCTGTTTTTT	CASSFTVKPGVIGELFF
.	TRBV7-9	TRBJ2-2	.	TGTGCCAGCAGCTTCGATAGCGCCGGGGAGCTGTTTTTT	CASSFDSAGELFF
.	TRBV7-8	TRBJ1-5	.	TGTGCCAGCAGTTCGGGGGTGGCTCAGCCCCAGCATTTT	CASSSGVAQPQHF
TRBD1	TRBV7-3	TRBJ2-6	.	TGTGCCAGCAGCCCGCGGACAGGTCCCTCCTCTGGGGCCAACGTCCTGACTTTC	CASSPRTGPSSGANVLTF
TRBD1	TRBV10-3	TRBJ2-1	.	TGTGCCATCAGTGGGGACAGGGTGGGGTACAATGAGCAGTTCTTC	CAISGDRVGYNEQFF
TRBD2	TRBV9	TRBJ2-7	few	TGTGCCAGCAGCGTTCGGGCTAGCGGCTACGAGCAGTACTTC	CASSVRASGYEQYF
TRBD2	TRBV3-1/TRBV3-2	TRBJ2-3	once	TGTGCCAGCAGCCCACAACTAGCGGGAGCGGCAGATACGCAGTATTTT	CASSPQLAGAADTQYF
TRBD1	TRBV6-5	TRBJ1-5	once	TGTGCCAGCAGTAACAGGGGTTTGAGGCAGCCCCAGCATTTT	CASSNRGLRQPQHF
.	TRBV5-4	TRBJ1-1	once	TGTGCCAGCAGGTTACAGGGCGGGTCAACTGAAGCTTTCTTT	CASRLQGGSTEAFF
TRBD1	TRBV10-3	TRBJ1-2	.	TGTGCCATCAGGCCCCAGGGGGAGATATGGGATGGCTACACCTTC	CAIRPQGEIWDGYTF
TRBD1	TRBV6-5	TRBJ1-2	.	TGTGCCAGCAGTTACTCCCAGGGGGCGTCTAACTATGGCTACACCTTC	CASSYSQGASNYGYTF
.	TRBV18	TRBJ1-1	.	TGTGCCAGCTCACCACCTACAGGGCCGAACACTGAAGCTTTCTTT	CASSPPTGPNTEAFF
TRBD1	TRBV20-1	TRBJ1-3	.	TGCAGTGCTAGTCGGGACAGCGGAAACACCATATATTTT	CSASRDSGNTIYF
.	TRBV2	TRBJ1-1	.	TGTGCCAGTCAAAACGAGGGCTTGAACACTGAAGCTTTCTTT	CASQNEGLNTEAFF
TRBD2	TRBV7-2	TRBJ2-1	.	TGTGCCAGCAGCTTAGAAGGGACTAGCGGGAGATACAACAATGAGCAGTTCTTC	CASSLEGTSGRYNNEQFF
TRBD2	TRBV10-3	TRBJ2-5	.	TGTGCCATCAGTGTGGCTAGCGGGACCCAAGAGACCCAGTACTTC	CAISVASGTQETQYF
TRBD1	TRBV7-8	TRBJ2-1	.	TGTGCCAGCAGCCGACAGGGTGGGTCGGATGAGCAGTTCTTC	CASSRQGGSDEQFF
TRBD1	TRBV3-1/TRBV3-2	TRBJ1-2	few	TGTGCCAGCAGCCAAAAGACAGGGCACTATGGCTACACCTTC	CASSQKTGHYGYTF
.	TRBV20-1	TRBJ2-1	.	TGCAGTGCTAGTAGAATTAGCTCCTACAATGAGCAGTTCTTC	CSASRISSYNEQFF
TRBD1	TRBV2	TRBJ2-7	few	TGTGCCAGCATTGGGACAGCCTCCTACGAGCAGTACTTC	CASIGTASYEQYF
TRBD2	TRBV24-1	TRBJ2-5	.	TGTGCCACCAGTGATTCCGGGACTAGCGGGAGTAGCGGGACCCAGTACTTC	CATSDSGTSGSSGTQYF
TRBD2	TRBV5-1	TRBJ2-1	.	TGCGCCAGCAGCTGGACTAGCGGGAGGGAGCAGTTCTTC	CASSWTSGREQFF
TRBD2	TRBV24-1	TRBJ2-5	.	TGTGCCACCAGTGCCTCTAGCGGGAGAATCCAAGAGACCCAGTACTTC	CATSASSGRIQETQYF
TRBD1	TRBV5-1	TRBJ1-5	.	TGCGCCAGCAGCTTGGGGGCAGGGACAGGGGACGTTCAGCCCCAGCATTTT	CASSLGAGTGDVQPQHF
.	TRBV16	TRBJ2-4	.	TGTGCCAGCCGTCGAGGTGGATATGATACTCAGTACTTC	CASRRGGYDTQYF
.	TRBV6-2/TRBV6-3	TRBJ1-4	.	TGTGCCAGCAGCGGTTCGGTCTGGAGACTTAATGAAAAACTGTTTTTT	CASSGSVWRLNEKLFF
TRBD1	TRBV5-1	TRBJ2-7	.	TGCGCCAGCAGCTTCGGGACAGGAACCTACGAGCAGTACTTC	CASSFGTGTYEQYF
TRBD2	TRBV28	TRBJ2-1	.	TGTGCCAGCAGTTTCTGGCTAGCGGGAGAGAATGAGCAGTTCTTC	CASSFWLAGENEQFF
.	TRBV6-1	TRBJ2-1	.	TGTGCCAGCAGTGAAGCCCCGGACTTCTACAATGAGCAGTTCTTC	CASSEAPDFYNEQFF
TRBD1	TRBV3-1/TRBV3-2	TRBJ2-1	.	TGTGCCAGCAGCCAAGGGGGATTGGGACAGTACAATGAGCAGTTCTTC	CASSQGGLGQYNEQFF
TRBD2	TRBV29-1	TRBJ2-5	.	TGCAGCGTTGGGCGGGGGGAACAAGAGACCCAGTACTTC	CSVGRGEQETQYF
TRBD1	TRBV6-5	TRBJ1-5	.	TGTGCCAGCGCGGGGCAGGGGGATCAGCCCCAGCATTTT	CASAGQGDQPQHF